In this sample, the clone carrying this T cell receptor beta chain turned up many times. The antigen is undetermined. TCRdb passed the RACE reads through MiXCR, listing each CDR3 protein once. The profile shows nearly 95,000 distinct CDR3 sequences, 11% of them singletons. This sample was taken from a study of human T cells and chemical hapten exposure. Across the whole study: On 2 cm by 2 cm of upper inner arm skin, sensitization was performed with 2% DPC.

The length of the CDR3 is 14 residues. The V gene's germline CDR1 is MNHEY and CDR2 SMNVEV (reference sequence). Between the trimmed V and J ends, which lost 3 bases and 5 bases, there was a span of 12 bases. As to time point: patch test 2, 6 weeks after DPC sensitization. Treatment noted: therapeutic diphenylcyclopropenone sensitization with weekly scalp DPC. Regarding the study as a whole: Counts of TCRs above 1 in 1000 frequency stayed unchanged with DPC sensitization. Each of the donors had alopecia, so their immune responses may not resemble those of healthy people.

The chain uses TRBV27 and TRBJ2-3; perhaps D is TRBD1 or TRBD2 (6 bases each). This clonotype originated in a man in his forties or fifties with alopecia areata. Some clones in this sample may be carry-over from other donors' samples. Sequences were derived from whole blood, sampled in connection with sensitization to the hapten diphenylcyclopropenone (DPC). In DNA form, the CDR3 reads TGTGCCAGCAGTTTTTGGGGGGCCGGAGATACGCAGTATTTT. The encoded protein is CASSFWGAGDTQYF.